This TCR beta chain was captured by sequencing in a study of T-cell reconstitution after alpha-beta-depleted transplantation in children. Unique molecular identifiers were built into the TCRbeta library. TCRdb passed the PCR reads through MiXCR, listing each CDR3 protein once. The repertoire includes roughly 420,000 distinct CDR3 sequences, 16% of them detected once, and 29% sits in the top ten. Study-wide findings and caveats: Several patients had high TCRbeta diversity at day 60; it came from surviving recipient T cells and thymic progenitors. Hyperexpanded clones declined; after one year, newly produced T cells mostly supplied diversity. At around two months after transplant, the alpha-beta T cells were reportedly derived from several hundred expanded clones that came from non-depleted graft cells.

With regard to this clonotype: Its antigen is currently unknown.

The CDR3 is 18 residues long. The V gene's germline CDR1 is SGHAT and CDR2 FQDESV (reference sequence). V gave up 4 bases and J gave up 0 bases, with 16 bases separating them. The source is a boy under two years old who had a stem cell transplant for Wiskott-Aldrich syndrome, so the T cells may come from the graft donor. This chain uses TRBV11-1 with TRBJ2-6, with a weak D call TRBD1 (5 bases). Sequenced material: PBMCs, mostly from graft donor cells, taken 360 days after TCRalphabeta/CD19-depleted stem cell transplant. CDR3 sequence (DNA): TGTGCCAGCAGCTACTACAGGTCTCTGAGCTCTGGGGCCAACGTCCTGACTTTC. It is translated as CASSYYRSLSSGANVLTF.